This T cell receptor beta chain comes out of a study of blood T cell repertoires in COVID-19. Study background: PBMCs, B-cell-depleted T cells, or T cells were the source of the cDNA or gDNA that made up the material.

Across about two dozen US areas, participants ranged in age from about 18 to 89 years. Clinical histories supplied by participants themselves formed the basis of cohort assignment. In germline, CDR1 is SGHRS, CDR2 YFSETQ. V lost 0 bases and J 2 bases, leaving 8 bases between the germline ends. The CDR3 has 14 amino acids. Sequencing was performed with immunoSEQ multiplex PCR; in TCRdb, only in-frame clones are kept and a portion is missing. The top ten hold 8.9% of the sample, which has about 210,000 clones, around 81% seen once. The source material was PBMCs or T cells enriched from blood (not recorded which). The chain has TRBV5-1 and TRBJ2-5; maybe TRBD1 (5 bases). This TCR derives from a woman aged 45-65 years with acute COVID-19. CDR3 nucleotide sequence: TGCGCCAGCAGCTTGGGACAGACTCAAGAGACCCAGTACTTC. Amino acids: CASSLGQTQETQYF.